A selection of T cell receptor beta chains follows, all from one sample in a study of shared clonotypes between healthy human individuals. Clones were read by immunoSEQ multiplex PCR, and TCRdb kept only the in-frame ones, dropping some. The table lists around 650,000 clones, approximately 96% of them singletons. Sequences were obtained from naive CD8+ T cells sorted from blood. The source of these receptors is a woman younger than 45 in good health. CDR3s include the opening cysteine and the closing phenylalanine or tryptophan. A D gene is named only where the DNA matches it firmly. Clone size is given for some rows only: seen once, a few or many times, or a class if the clone is expanded.

J gene	D gene	V gene	clone size	CDR3 protein	CDR3 DNA
TRBJ2-4	NA	TRBV5-1	NA	CASSLSKNIQYF	TGCGCCAGCAGCTTGTCCAAAAACATTCAGTACTTC
TRBJ2-1	NA	TRBV13	NA	CASTLIRDAENEQFF	TGTGCCAGCACCCTAATCCGGGACGCGGAGAATGAGCAGTTCTTC
TRBJ2-7	NA	TRBV7-8	NA	CASSSLGEQYF	TGTGCCAGCAGCTCCTTGGGGGAGCAGTACTTC
TRBJ2-2	NA	TRBV13	NA	CASRDSSNTGELFF	TGTGCCAGCAGGGACTCTTCCAACACCGGGGAGCTGTTTTTT
TRBJ2-7	TRBD1	TRBV19	NA	CASSEGQKSYEQYF	TGTGCCAGTAGTGAGGGACAGAAATCCTACGAGCAGTACTTC
TRBJ2-2	TRBD1	TRBV6-6	NA	CASKIRDRGLTGELFF	TGTGCCAGCAAGATCCGGGACAGGGGTTTGACCGGGGAGCTGTTTTTT
TRBJ2-5	NA	TRBV28	NA	CASSPKWGRIQETQYF	TGTGCCAGCAGTCCAAAATGGGGTCGCATCCAAGAGACCCAGTACTTC
TRBJ2-2	NA	TRBV11-2	NA	CASSLGAGAGELFF	TGTGCCAGCAGCTTAGGGGCAGGCGCCGGGGAGCTGTTTTTT
TRBJ2-5	NA	TRBV11-2	once	CASTLGLSRETQYF	TGTGCCAGCACCCTCGGGCTAAGTCGGGAGACCCAGTACTTC
TRBJ2-3	NA	TRBV4-1	NA	CASSHPDFEGTDTQYF	TGCGCCAGCAGCCATCCTGACTTTGAAGGCACAGATACGCAGTATTTT
TRBJ2-2	NA	TRBV7-2	NA	CASSSGEGELFF	TGTGCCAGCAGCTCGGGAGAAGGGGAGCTGTTTTTT
TRBJ1-5	NA	TRBV18	NA	CASPEIQPQHF	TGTGCCAGCCCTGAGATTCAGCCCCAGCATTTT
TRBJ1-1	NA	TRBV27	NA	CASSLQEGFGTEAFF	TGTGCCAGCAGTTTACAAGAGGGATTTGGCACTGAAGCTTTCTTT
TRBJ2-3	NA	TRBV2	once	CASSETSKGTDTQYF	TGTGCCAGCAGTGAGACATCGAAAGGCACAGATACGCAGTATTTT